This record concerns one T cell receptor beta chain sequence. Source study methods: Reference gene primer amplification gave nucleated cell count estimates. Sequencing used immunoSEQ multiplex PCR; TCRdb keeps in-frame clones, though not all of them. The V and J calls and the clone size are those of that table, but D and trimming were determined from the DNA. The sample yields 65,000 to 70,000 clones, about 90% seen once. Trimming at V came to 4 bases and at J to 6 bases, leaving 22 bases not matched to a gene. CDR1 is SEHNR, CDR2 FQNEAQ, per germline (reference sequence). The CDR3 spans 19 residues. These data come from a study of blood T cell repertoires in COVID-19. Whole-study context: COVID-19 samples from acute and convalescent phases originated in the United States, Italy and Spain. The cDNA or gDNA used as material had been derived from T cells, B-cell-depleted T cells, or PBMCs.

The source is a man aged 50-59 years with active COVID-19. The chain recombines TRBV7-9 with TRBJ2-3; 7 bases fit TRBD1. Sequencing input: peripheral blood. The CDR3 DNA reads as TGTGCCAGCAGCTGGACAACCCCGGACAGGCCCTTCCCCCCGGATACGCAGTATTTT. Protein product: CASSWTTPDRPFPPDTQYF. The complete variable domain, with remaining parts taken from reference TRBV7-9 and TRBJ2-3, reads DTGVSQNPRHKITKRGQNVTFRCDPISEHNRLYWYRQTLGQGPEFLTYFQNEAQLEKSRLLSDRFSAERPKGSFSTLEIQRTEQGDSAMYLCASSWTTPDRPFPPDTQYFGPGTRLTVL.